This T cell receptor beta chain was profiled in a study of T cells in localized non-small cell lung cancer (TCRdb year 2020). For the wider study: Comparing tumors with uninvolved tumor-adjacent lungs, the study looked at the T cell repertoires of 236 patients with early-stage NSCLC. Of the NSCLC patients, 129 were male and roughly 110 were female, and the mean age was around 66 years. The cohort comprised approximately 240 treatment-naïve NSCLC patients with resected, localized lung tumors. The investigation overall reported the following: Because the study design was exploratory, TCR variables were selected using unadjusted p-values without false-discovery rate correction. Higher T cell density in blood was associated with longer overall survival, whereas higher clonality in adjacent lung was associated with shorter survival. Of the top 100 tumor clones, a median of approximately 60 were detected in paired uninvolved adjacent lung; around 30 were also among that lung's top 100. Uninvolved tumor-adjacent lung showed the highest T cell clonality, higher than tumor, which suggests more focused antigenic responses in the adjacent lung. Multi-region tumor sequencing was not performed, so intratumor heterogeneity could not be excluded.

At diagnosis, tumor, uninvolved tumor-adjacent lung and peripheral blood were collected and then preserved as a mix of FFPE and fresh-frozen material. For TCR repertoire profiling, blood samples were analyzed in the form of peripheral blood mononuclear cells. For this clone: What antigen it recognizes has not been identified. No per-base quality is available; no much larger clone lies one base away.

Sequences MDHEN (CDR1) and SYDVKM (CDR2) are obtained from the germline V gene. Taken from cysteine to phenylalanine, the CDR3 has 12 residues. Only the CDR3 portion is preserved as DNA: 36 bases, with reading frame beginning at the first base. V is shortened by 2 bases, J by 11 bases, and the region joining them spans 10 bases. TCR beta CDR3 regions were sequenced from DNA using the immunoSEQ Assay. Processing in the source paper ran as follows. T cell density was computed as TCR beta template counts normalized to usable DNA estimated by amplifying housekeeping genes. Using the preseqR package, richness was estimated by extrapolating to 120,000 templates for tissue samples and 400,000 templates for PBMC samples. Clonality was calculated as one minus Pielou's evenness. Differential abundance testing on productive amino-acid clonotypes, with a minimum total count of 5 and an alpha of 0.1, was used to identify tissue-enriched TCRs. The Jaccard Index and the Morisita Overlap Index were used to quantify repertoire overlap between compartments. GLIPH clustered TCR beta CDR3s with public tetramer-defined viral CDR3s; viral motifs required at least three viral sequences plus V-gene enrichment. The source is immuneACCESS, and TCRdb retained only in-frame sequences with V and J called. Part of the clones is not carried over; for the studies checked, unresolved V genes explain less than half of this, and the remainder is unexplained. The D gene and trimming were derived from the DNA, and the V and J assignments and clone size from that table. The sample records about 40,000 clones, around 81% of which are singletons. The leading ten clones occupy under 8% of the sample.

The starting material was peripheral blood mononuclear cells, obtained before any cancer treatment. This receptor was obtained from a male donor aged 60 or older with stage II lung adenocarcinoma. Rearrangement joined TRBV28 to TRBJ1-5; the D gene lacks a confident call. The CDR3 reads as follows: CASSLRTSTQHF. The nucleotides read TGTGCCAGCAGTTTAAGGACCTCGACCCAGCATTTT.